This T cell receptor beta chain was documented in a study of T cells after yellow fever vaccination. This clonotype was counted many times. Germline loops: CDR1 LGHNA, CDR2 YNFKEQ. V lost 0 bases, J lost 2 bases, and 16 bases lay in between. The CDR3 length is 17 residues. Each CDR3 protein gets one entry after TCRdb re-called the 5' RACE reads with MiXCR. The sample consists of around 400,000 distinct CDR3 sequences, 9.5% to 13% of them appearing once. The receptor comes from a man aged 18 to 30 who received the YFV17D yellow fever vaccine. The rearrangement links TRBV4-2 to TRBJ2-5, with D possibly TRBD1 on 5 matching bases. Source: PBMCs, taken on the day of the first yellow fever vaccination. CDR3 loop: CASSQDNDPRGQETQYF. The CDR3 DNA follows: TGTGCCAGCAGCCAAGATAATGATCCTAGGGGACAAGAGACCCAGTACTTC.